Listed below are T cell receptor beta chains from one sample, sequenced in a study of cytomegalovirus exposure and HLA in healthy donors. Using immunoSEQ multiplex PCR, the repertoire was profiled, and TCRdb retains in-frame clones only, with some absent. There are about 190,000 clones in the sample; about 87% occur only once, and 1% to 1.5% lies in the top ten. Sequencing used PBMCs. The receptors shown here come from a man between 25 and 39 years old in good health and CMV-seronegative. Each CDR3 is given with its conserved first and last residue. The order of the fields is clone size, V gene, J gene, CDR3 protein. Rows may omit the clone size; those that give it use once, few, many or a size class.

>NA|TRBV30|TRBJ1-2
CAWYGTDPYGYTF
>NA|TRBV2|TRBJ1-1
CASSVQGTNTEAFF
>NA|TRBV5-1|TRBJ2-7
CASSPSGSLTYEQYF
>NA|TRBV18|TRBJ2-7
CASSSNREGVPYEQYF
>NA|TRBV6-5|TRBJ1-1
CASSGALGTNTEAFF
>few|TRBV6-5|NA
CASNLGAGSSYEQYF
>NA|TRBV7-9|TRBJ1-2
CSSSSGADYGYTF
>NA|TRBV5-1|TRBJ1-2
CASSPRYNYGYTF
>NA|TRBV10-1|TRBJ1-2
CASTPDAGIGTYGYTF
>once|TRBV6-1|TRBJ2-3
CASSEFWDRSTDTQYF
>NA|TRBV2|TRBJ1-2
CASSQEQGVPNYGYTF
>NA|TRBV14|TRBJ2-7
CASSQMAGRSSYEQYF
>NA|TRBV4-3|TRBJ2-7
CASSKSNYGEQYF
>NA|TRBV27|TRBJ1-4
CASAANRDRNEKLFF
>NA|TRBV7-9|TRBJ2-6
CSSSLGTGGFGANVLTF
>NA|TRBV7-6|TRBJ2-2
CASSEGRQANTGELFF
>NA|TRBV11-2|TRBJ2-5
CASSPSGGLGETQYF
>NA|TRBV14|TRBJ2-7
CASGPGTGTYEQYF
>once|TRBV9|TRBJ2-5
CASSDYRAETQYF
>NA|TRBV6-1|TRBJ1-5
CASRGFSSNQPQHF
>few|TRBV14|TRBJ2-1
CASSPGSLQFF
>few|TRBV7-2|TRBJ2-7
CASSLDSSRRFQYF
>NA|TRBV27|TRBJ1-2
CASSFGQGQGYTF
>NA|TRBV5-1|TRBJ1-3
CASSWGQAEDTIYF
>NA|TRBV10-3|TRBJ2-5
CASARDSQETQYF
>NA|TRBV2|TRBJ2-1
CASSDRGSGSRVRNEQFF
>NA|TRBV2|TRBJ2-5
CASSFNKGQQETQYF
>NA|TRBV4-1|TRBJ2-3
CASSQTSAKSDTQYF
>NA|TRBV18|TRBJ2-7
CASSSRLGQGETYEQYF
>NA|TRBV27|TRBJ2-1
CASSPGLAGENNEQFF
>NA|TRBV4-3|TRBJ2-2
CASSQFGRVGTGELFF